This paragraph covers one TCR beta chain sequence. What it binds is not known. This entry comes from a study of shared clonotypes between healthy human individuals. Assay execution proceeded at the deep level. The assay was immunoSEQ multiplex PCR, and TCRdb's table has in-frame clones only and misses some. Of over a million clones in the sample, about 84% were seen once. Findings of the study overall: Memory subsets generally showed lower estimated richness than naive subsets.

CDR3 size: 15 residues. Germline CDR1 is MDHEN and CDR2 is SYDVKM. The ends were cut back, 5 bases at V and 11 bases at J, with 22 bases in the middle. The V gene is TRBV28, the J gene TRBJ1-5, with D possibly matching TRBD1 (6 bases). The TCR originated in a man younger than 35 in good health. Some clones in this sample may be carry-over from other donors' samples. Material for sequencing was memory CD4+ T cells from PBMCs. Subset denoted: CD45RA-negative fraction. The DNA of the CDR3 is TGTGCCAGCAGTCCCTGGACAGAAAAGTTTACGGCCCAGCATTTT. Amino acid sequence: CASSPWTEKFTAQHF.